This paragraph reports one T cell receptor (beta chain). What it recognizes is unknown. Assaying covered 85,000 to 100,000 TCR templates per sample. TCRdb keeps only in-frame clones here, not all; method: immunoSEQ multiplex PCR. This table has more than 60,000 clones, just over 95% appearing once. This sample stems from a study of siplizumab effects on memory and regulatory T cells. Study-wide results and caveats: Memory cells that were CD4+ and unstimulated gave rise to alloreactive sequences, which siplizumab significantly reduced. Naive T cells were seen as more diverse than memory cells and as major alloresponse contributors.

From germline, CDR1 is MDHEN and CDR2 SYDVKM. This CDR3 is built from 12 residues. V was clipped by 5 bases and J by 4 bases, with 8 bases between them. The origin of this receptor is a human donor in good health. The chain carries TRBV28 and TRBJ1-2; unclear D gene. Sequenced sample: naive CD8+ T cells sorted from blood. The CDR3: CASSLHPYGYTF. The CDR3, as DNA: TGTGCCAGCAGTCTACACCCCTATGGCTACACCTTC.